The following is a TCR beta chain sequence with its context. The antigen is undetermined. The protocol was immunoSEQ multiplex PCR, while the TCRdb copy is restricted to in-frame clones and leaves out a portion. The repertoire holds fewer than 200,000 clones, more than 65% seen once, with under 3.5% in the top ten. The data belong to a study of cytomegalovirus exposure and HLA in healthy donors. Study results and limitations: Subsequent analysis of the roughly 120 validation repertoires found a tendency for first-cohort TCR clusters to co-occur.

These donors were members of the 120-subject validation cohort, a group separate from the roughly 670-subject first cohort. This receptor was identified in a woman aged 18-29 years in good health and CMV-seropositive. The sequencing sample was made of PBMCs.

DNA for the CDR3: TGTGCCAGTACCTTAGCGGAGGGCACCGGGGAGCTGTTTTTT. This translates into CASTLAEGTGELFF. V gene TRBV6-1 combines with J gene TRBJ2-2; TRBD2 is a possible D gene (6 bases). Deletions cut 9 bases from V and 4 bases from J, with 15 bases between. Germline-derived CDR1 and CDR2 are MNHNS and SASEGT. The CDR3 totals 14 residues.